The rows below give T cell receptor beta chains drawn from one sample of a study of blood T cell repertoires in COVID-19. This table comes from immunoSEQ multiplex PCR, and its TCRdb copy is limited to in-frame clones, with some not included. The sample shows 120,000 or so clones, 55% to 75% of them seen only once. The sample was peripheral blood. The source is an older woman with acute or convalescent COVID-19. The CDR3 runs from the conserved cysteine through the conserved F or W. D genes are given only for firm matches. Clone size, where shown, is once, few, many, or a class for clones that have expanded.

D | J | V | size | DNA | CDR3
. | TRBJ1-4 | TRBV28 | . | TGTGCCAGCAGTTTTTTGTCAGGGGAAGGGGAAAAACTGTTTTTT | CASSFLSGEGEKLFF
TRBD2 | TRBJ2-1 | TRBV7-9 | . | TGTGCCAGCAGCTTAGGGAAACAGATCGGGAGGTACAATGAGCAGTTCTTC | CASSLGKQIGRYNEQFF
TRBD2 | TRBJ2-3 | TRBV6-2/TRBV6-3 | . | TGTGCCAGCAGTTCGGGACTAGCGTCGTCAGATACGCAGTATTTT | CASSSGLASSDTQYF
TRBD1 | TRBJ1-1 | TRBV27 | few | TGTGCCAGCAGGTCCCGGGACAGGTTTCGGGCTTTCTTT | CASRSRDRFRAFF
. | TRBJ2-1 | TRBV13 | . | TGTGCCAGCAGCTTATGGCGGGGCGACAATGAGCAGTTCTTC | CASSLWRGDNEQFF
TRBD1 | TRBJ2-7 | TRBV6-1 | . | TGTGCCAGCAGTGAAACCCGACGGACAGGGGATGCCTACGAGCAGTACTTC | CASSETRRTGDAYEQYF
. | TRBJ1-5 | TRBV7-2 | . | TGTGCCAGCAGCTTTGAGGATGGCAATCAGCCCCAGCATTTT | CASSFEDGNQPQHF
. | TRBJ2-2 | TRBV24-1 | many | TGTGCCTCCTCTCCCAGGGGTATTGGGGAGCTGTTTTTT | CASSPRGIGELFF
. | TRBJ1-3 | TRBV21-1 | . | TGTGCCAGCAGCCAATTCACTCTGGGACAGGGAAACACCATATATTTT | CASSQFTLGQGNTIYF
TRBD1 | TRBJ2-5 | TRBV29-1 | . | TGCAGCGTCGGACAGGGCGTTAATATGGAGACCCAGTACTTC | CSVGQGVNMETQYF
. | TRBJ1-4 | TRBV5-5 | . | TGTGCCAGCAGTTTAGAGGCGTGGACAGCGAATGAAAAACTGTTTTTT | CASSLEAWTANEKLFF
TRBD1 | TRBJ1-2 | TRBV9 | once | TGTGCCAGCAGCGCCCAGCGACAGGGGCTGAACTATGGCTACACCTTC | CASSAQRQGLNYGYTF
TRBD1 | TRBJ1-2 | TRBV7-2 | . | TGTGCCAGCAGCCTGGGACAGGGGCGTACTAACTATGGCTACACCTTC | CASSLGQGRTNYGYTF
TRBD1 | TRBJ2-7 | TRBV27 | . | TGTGCCAGCAGTTACAGGGGGGACTCCTACGAGCAGTACTTC | CASSYRGDSYEQYF
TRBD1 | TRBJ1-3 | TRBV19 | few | TGTGCCAGTAGTCGTTCCGGACAGGGGTCAGGAAACACCATATATTTT | CASSRSGQGSGNTIYF
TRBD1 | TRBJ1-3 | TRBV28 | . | TGTGCCAGCACCAGGGACAGGGGGAACACCATATATTTT | CASTRDRGNTIYF
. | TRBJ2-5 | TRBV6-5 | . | TGTGCCAGCAGCCCGGGGGGCTCCGGGGAGACCCAGTACTTC | CASSPGGSGETQYF
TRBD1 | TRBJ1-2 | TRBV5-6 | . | TGTGCCAGCAGCTTGGAAGACAGGGGGCCCTACACCTTC | CASSLEDRGPYTF
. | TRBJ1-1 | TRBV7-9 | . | TGTGCCAGCAGCTTAAAGGGTGGGGGGGCTCAAGCTTTCTTT | CASSLKGGGAQAFF
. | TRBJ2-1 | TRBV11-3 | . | TGTGCCAGCAGCTCGCCCCTAGGCGCCTTCGGGTACAATGAGCAGTTCTTC | CASSSPLGAFGYNEQFF
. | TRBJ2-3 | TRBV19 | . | TGTGCCAGTAGTGTCACGACGGAGTTCACAGATACGCAGTATTTT | CASSVTTEFTDTQYF
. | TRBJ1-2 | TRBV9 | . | TGTGCCAGCAGCCGTCGGTTAGGAGTCTATGGCTACACCTTC | CASSRRLGVYGYTF
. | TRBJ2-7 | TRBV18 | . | TGTGCCAGCTCTCAATGGGGGGGCGGAAGCTACGAGCAGTACTTC | CASSQWGGGSYEQYF
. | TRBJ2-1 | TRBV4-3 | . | TGCGCCAGCAGCCAAGCTACCAGGGGAACTGAGCAGTTCTTC | CASSQATRGTEQFF
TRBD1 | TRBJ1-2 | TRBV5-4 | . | TGTGCCAGCAGCTTGGGGGACAGCTTAAACTATGGCTACACCTTC | CASSLGDSLNYGYTF
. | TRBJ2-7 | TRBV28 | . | TGTGCCAGCAGTTCCCCAGGTACCGACGAGCAGTACTTC | CASSSPGTDEQYF
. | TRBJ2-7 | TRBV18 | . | TGTGCCAGCTCACCACCGTTCCTCTACGAGCAGTACTTC | CASSPPFLYEQYF
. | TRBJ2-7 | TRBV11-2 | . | TGTGCCAGCAGCTTAGAAGCAGGAAAGCAGTACTTC | CASSLEAGKQYF
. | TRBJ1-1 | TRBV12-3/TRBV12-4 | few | TGTGCCAGCAGTTTTAACGGGGATACTGAAGCTTTCTTT | CASSFNGDTEAFF
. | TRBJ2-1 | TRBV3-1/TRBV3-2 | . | TGTGCCAGCAGCCAAGTTGTGACTTCGAATGAGCAGTTCTTC | CASSQVVTSNEQFF
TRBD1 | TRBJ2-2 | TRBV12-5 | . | TGTGCTAGTGGTTTGGCCCGGGACAGGGACACCGGGGAGCTGTTTTTT | CASGLARDRDTGELFF
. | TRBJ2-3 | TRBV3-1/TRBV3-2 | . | TGTGCCAGCAGCCGCAGGGGCCCCACAGATACGCAGTATTTT | CASSRRGPTDTQYF
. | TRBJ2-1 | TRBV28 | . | TGTGCCAGCAGTTTAGGGCAGGGTGATGAGCAGTTCTTC | CASSLGQGDEQFF
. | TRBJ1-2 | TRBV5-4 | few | TGTGCCAGCAGCTTAGACGGAGTATATGGCTACACCTTC | CASSLDGVYGYTF
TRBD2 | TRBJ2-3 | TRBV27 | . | TGTGCCAGCAGTTTTCTGGTCGGGAGGGCCCCAGATACGCAGTATTTT | CASSFLVGRAPDTQYF
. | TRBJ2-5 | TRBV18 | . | TGTGCCAGCTCACCACAGTTAGACCAAGAGACCCAGTACTTC | CASSPQLDQETQYF
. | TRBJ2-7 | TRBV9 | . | TGTGCCAGCAGCGTATCGACAGCCTCCTACGAGCAGTACTTC | CASSVSTASYEQYF
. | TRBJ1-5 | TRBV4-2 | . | TGTGCCAGCAGCCAACAGTCTGGAGAGAATCAGCCCCAGCATTTT | CASSQQSGENQPQHF
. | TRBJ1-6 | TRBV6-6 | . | TGTGCCAGCAGTTACAGCCCCTATAATTCACCCCTCCACTTT | CASSYSPYNSPLHF
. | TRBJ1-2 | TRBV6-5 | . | TGTGCCAGCAGAACAGGGCTCACCTATGGCTACACCTTC | CASRTGLTYGYTF
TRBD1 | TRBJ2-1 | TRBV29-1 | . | TGCAGCGTGCCCCGAATGACAGGGGACTACAATGAGCAGTTCTTC | CSVPRMTGDYNEQFF
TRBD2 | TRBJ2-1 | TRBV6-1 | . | TGTGCCAGCAGTGAGCAACGGAGGGCGGGGGATCACAATGAGCAGTTCTTC | CASSEQRRAGDHNEQFF
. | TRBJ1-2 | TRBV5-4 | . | TGTGCCAGCAGCTCAAACAGGGTTGGGAACTATGGCTACACCTTC | CASSSNRVGNYGYTF
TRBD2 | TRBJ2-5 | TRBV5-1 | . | TGCGCCAGCAGGTTCGGGGGAGCGGGGAGAGAGACCCAGTACTTC | CASRFGGAGRETQYF
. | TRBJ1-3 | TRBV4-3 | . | TGCGCCAGCAGCCAAGTGACAGGTTCTGGAAACACCATATATTTT | CASSQVTGSGNTIYF
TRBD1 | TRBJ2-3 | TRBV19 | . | TGTGCCAGTAGTTCGACCGGGACAGACACAGATACGCAGTATTTT | CASSSTGTDTDTQYF
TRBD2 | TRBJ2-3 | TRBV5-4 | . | TGTGCCAGCAGCTCCCAGCGGGGGAGCACAGATACGCAGTATTTT | CASSSQRGSTDTQYF
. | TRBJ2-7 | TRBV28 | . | TGTGCCAGCAGACCCCAGGGTTACGAGCAGTACTTC | CASRPQGYEQYF
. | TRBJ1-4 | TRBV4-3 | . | TGCGCCAGCAGCCAAGTTCCAAGCGAACTGTTTTTT | CASSQVPSELFF
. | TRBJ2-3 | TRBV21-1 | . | TGTGCCAGCAGCAGAACCGCGGGAGGGCCCCTTGGAGATACGCAGTATTTT | CASSRTAGGPLGDTQYF
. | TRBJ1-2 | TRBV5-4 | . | TGTGCCAGCAGCTTGGATATCGTTTCGGAGGGCTACACCTTC | CASSLDIVSEGYTF
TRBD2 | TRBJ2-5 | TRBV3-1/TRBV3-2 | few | TGTGCCAGCAGCCAAGATCCGGGACTAGCACTTACCCAGTACTTC | CASSQDPGLALTQYF
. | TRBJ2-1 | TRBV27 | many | TGTGCCAGCAGCTTCGGGGGGCCTAATGAGCAGTTCTTC | CASSFGGPNEQFF